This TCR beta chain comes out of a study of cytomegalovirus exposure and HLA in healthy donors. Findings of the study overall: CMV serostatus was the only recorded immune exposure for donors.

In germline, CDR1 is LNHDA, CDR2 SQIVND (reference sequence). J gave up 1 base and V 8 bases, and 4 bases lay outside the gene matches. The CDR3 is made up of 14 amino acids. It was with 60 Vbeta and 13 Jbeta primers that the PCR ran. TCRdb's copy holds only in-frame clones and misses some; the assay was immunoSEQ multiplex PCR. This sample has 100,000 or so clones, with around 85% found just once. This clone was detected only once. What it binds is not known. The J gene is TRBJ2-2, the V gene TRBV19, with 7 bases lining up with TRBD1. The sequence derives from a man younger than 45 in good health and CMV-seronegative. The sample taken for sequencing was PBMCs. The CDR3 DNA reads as TGTGCCAGTCACCCAGGGGGGAACACCGGGGAGCTGTTTTTT. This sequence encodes CASHPGGNTGELFF.